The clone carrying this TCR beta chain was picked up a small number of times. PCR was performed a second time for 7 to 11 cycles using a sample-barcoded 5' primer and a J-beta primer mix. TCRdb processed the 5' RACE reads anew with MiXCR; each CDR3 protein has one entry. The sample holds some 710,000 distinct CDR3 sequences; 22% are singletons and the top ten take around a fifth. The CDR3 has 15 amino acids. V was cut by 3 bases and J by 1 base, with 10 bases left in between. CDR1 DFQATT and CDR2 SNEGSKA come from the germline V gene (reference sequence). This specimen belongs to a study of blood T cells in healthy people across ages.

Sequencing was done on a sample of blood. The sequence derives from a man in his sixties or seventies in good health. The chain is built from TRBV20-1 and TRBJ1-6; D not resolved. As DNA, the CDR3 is TGCAGTGCTAGTGGGGTTGAGTCCTATAATTCACCCCTCCACTTT. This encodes CSASGVESYNSPLHF.